A selection of T cell receptor beta chains follows, all from one sample in a study of identifying expanded T cells in peripheral blood. The data were produced by immunoSEQ multiplex PCR, yet TCRdb's version contains in-frame clones alone and is incomplete. Among about 110,000 clones listed, less than 90% were seen once. What was sequenced was blood. The origin of the receptors is a person between 18 and 75 years old in good health. CDR3s include the opening cysteine and the closing phenylalanine or tryptophan. The order of the fields is clone size, CDR3 length, D gene, V gene, CDR3 protein. D genes are given only for firm matches. Expanded clones are given a class, and other clones once, few, many or no size at all.

>NA|15|NA|TRBV11-2
CASSPSSQSGNTIYF
>NA|13|NA|TRBV25-1
CASGSSLNTEAFF
>NA|14|NA|TRBV29-1
CSVDTRSLDNEQFF
>NA|12|NA|TRBV6-5
CATRPLPYEQYF
>few|15|TRBD1|TRBV29-1
CSVEEAGDSLYGYTF
>NA|16|NA|TRBV6-4
CASYREHCDPPYEQYF
>NA|18|TRBD2|TRBV11-3
CASSTLGLAGGSSTEQFF
>NA|13|NA|TRBV19
CASSPRGGWGYTF
>NA|14|NA|TRBV28
CASSGPLVRTEAFF
>NA|20|NA|TRBV19
CASSIQNPSSPGFSYNEQFF
>NA|13|NA|TRBV7-8
CASSLDLEDTQYF
>NA|12|NA|TRBV6-5
CASSYSAGHQHF
>few|16|TRBD2|TRBV19
CASRLAGGPNSYEQYF
>NA|11|NA|TRBV29-1
CSGRRGGELFF
>NA|18|NA|TRBV19
CASTLRGRALGGTDTQYF
>few|15|NA|TRBV29-1
CSVVGVRGVNTEAFF
>NA|15|TRBD1|TRBV29-1
CSVVGADRGLGGQFF
>NA|14|NA|TRBV7-2
CASSPSGGSQPQHF
>NA|13|NA|TRBV28
CASTVYPQGSIYF
>few|13|NA|TRBV28
CASSLAGFQPQHF
>NA|16|NA|TRBV11-2
CASSLEQDPRGYGYTF
>NA|15|NA|TRBV6-1
CASTRPGDLRYEQYF
>NA|14|TRBD1|TRBV6-5
CASSSGQGKDTQYF
>NA|15|NA|TRBV6-4
CASSGQVRKTYEQYF
>few|16|NA|TRBV19
CASSIPRGGYNQPQHF
>once|14|NA|TRBV4-2
CASSQAGDSNEQFF
>NA|16|TRBD2|TRBV7-2
CASRYQLAGDTDTQYF
>NA|14|NA|TRBV5-6
CASRFEAGAGELFF
>NA|14|NA|TRBV5-1
CASSLDSSSYEQYF
>NA|19|TRBD2|TRBV7-3
CASSLTSKLAGAAADTQYF
>NA|14|NA|TRBV19
CASSPRDSNQPQHF
>NA|14|NA|TRBV28
CASGGRDRYNEQFF